These 4 T cell receptor beta chains originate from one sample sequenced in a study of sequential checkpoint blockade in melanoma. Sequencing used immunoSEQ multiplex PCR; TCRdb keeps in-frame clones, though not all of them. The table shows about 32,000 clones, with roughly 85% occurring only once. Treatment reported: randomized to nivolumab then ipilimumab (arm A) or the reverse (arm B). The sequencing here drew on CD8+ T cells sorted from blood (inferred from file names), taken from a patient given nivolumab and ipilimumab in sequence. The receptors here all came from a human donor with melanoma.

The rearrangement joins TRBV27 to TRBJ2-1; D may be TRBD2 (7 bases). There are 16 residues in the CDR3. Germline CDR1 is MNHEY and CDR2 is SMNVEV (reference sequence). The V and J ends lost 1 base and 2 bases respectively, with 12 bases between them. The CDR3 here is CASSLWAGAAYNEQFF. As DNA, the CDR3 is TGTGCCAGCAGTTTATGGGCGGGGGCTGCCTACAATGAGCAGTTCTTC.

This chain uses TRBV7-9 with TRBJ1-1, with D unclear. CDR1 is SEHNR and CDR2 is FQNEAQ in the germline V gene (reference sequence). This CDR3 is built from 13 residues. Trimming cost V 1 base and J 5 bases, with 8 bases left between them. The CDR3: CASSLVFRTEAFF. The CDR3 DNA sequence: TGTGCCAGCAGCTTAGTCTTTCGGACTGAAGCTTTCTTT.

V and J are TRBV14 and TRBJ2-2, with D hard to call. Trimming cost V 4 bases and J 6 bases, with 9 bases left between them. The CDR3 consists of 13 residues. Per the germline V gene, CDR1 is SGHDN and CDR2 is FVKESK. The CDR3 sequence is CASSPASAGELFF. The CDR3 nucleotides are TGTGCCAGCAGCCCAGCGTCCGCCGGGGAGCTGTTTTTT.

The J gene is TRBJ2-7, the V gene TRBV27, with a possible D match to TRBD1 (5 bases). There are 14 residues in the CDR3. Trimming took 3 bases from V and 2 from J, leaving 11 bases between them. CDR1 is MNHEY, CDR2 SMNVEV, per germline (reference sequence). The CDR3 DNA reads TGTGCCAGCAGTTTGGGCAGGGCGCCCTACGAGCAGTACTTC. This codes for CASSLGRAPYEQYF.